This entry lists 9 T cell receptor beta chains sequenced from one sample in a study of CD8+CD57+ T cells in acquired aplastic anemia. According to the study, genomic DNA was the template for TCR beta VDJ and CDR3 profiling. TCRdb recomputed calls from the reads with MiXCR, one row per CDR3 protein. Of about 200,000 distinct CDR3 sequences in the sample, 60% to 80% were seen once. Patients chosen for sequencing had shown CD8+CD57+ cell expansion by flow cytometry. The sample was sorted CD4+, CD8+, or CD8+CD57+ T cells (not recorded which) from PBMCs. The source is a human donor with aplastic anemia.

The CDR3 protein is CASSPRGHQKTDTQYF. DNA of the CDR3: TGTGCCAGCAGCCCCCGGGGCCACCAAAAGACAGATACGCAGTATTTT. This chain uses TRBV7-6 with TRBJ2-3; perhaps D is TRBD1 or TRBD2 (5 bases each). This CDR3 spans 16 amino acids. Germline V gives CDR1 SGHVS, CDR2 FNYEAQ. V was clipped by 5 bases and J by 3 bases, with 18 bases between them.

The CDR3 DNA reads as TGTGCCAGCAGCTTAGGTGGTTCAGGGATCGGTGGGGAGCTGTTTTTT. It is translated as CASSLGGSGIGGELFF. The chain is built from TRBV7-8 and TRBJ2-2, with TRBD1 as a possible D gene (5 bases). CDR1 is SGHVS and CDR2 is FQNEAQ in the germline V gene. Trimming removed 1 base from V and 8 bases from J, with 17 bases in between. There are 16 residues in the CDR3.

The rearrangement uses TRBV20-1 and TRBJ2-1; 11 bases line up with TRBD2. There are 13 residues in the CDR3. CDR1 and CDR2 (germline): DFQATT, SNEGSKA (reference sequence). Unmatched junction bases numbered 2, after V lost 6 bases and J lost 4 bases. CDR3 in amino acids: CSARLAGYNEQFF. The CDR3 nucleotides read TGCAGTGCGAGACTAGCGGGATACAATGAGCAGTTCTTC.

The chain employs TRBV15 and TRBJ1-1; D perhaps matches TRBD1 (5 bases). V gave up 2 bases and J gave up 5 bases, with 21 bases separating them. CDR1 LNHNV and CDR2 YYDKDF come from the germline V gene (reference sequence). The CDR3 is made up of 17 amino acids. The CDR3 DNA is TGTGCCACCAGCAGACCATTTCCGGGGCGGGGTGGAACTGAAGCTTTCTTT. It yields the protein CATSRPFPGRGGTEAFF. Together with reference TRBV15 and TRBJ1-1, the CDR3 gives the full variable domain: DAMVIQNPRYQVTQFGKPVTLSCSQTLNHNVMYWYQQKSSQAPKLLFHYYDKDFNNEADTPDNFQSRRPNTSFCFLDIRSPGLGDTAMYLCATSRPFPGRGGTEAFFGQGTRLTVV.

Here the CDR3 DNA reads TGTGCCAGCAGCGTATCCGGGACACAAGATTACGAGCAGTACTTC. Protein: CASSVSGTQDYEQYF. This chain connects TRBV9 to TRBJ2-7; tentative D call: TRBD1 (6 bases). The V gene lost 1 base and the J gene lost 4 bases, with 15 bases spanning the gap. The CDR3 totals 15 residues. CDR1 and CDR2 (germline): SGDLS, YYNGEE.

On this clonotype: An end of the junction does not agree with germline; a read error may underlie this. The chain employs TRBV2 and TRBJ1-1; the D is unclear. Germline V gene sequence: CDR1 SNHLY, CDR2 FYNNEI. The CDR3 contains 12 residues. CDR3 loop: CARSVPKSEAFF. The CDR3 nucleotides read TGTGCCAGGAGTGTACCAAAATCTGAAGCTTTCTTT.

The V gene is TRBV12-3 or TRBV12-4, the J gene TRBJ2-7; possibly TRBD1 or TRBD2 for D (6 bases each). The germline V and J ends were trimmed by 6 bases and 3 bases, with 21 bases remaining between them. The CDR3 is made up of 16 amino acids. CDR3 sequence: CASSPEGGGTSYEQYF. The CDR3 bases are TGTGCCAGCAGCCCGGAGGGGGGCGGCACAAGCTACGAGCAGTACTTC.

The chain joins TRBV5-6 to TRBJ2-7; D is possibly TRBD1 (6 bases). V lost 0 bases and J 0 bases, leaving 13 bases between the germline ends. This CDR3 comprises 16 residues. Germline V gene data show CDR1 as SGHDT and CDR2 as YYEEEE. In nucleotides, the CDR3 is TGTGCCAGCAGCTTGGGATTAACAGGGTTCTCCTACGAGCAGTACTTC. It codes for CASSLGLTGFSYEQYF.

This clonotype was counted many times. The rearrangement links TRBV6-1 to TRBJ1-2; D gene uncertain. The CDR3 runs to 16 residues. V gave up 1 base and J gave up 3 bases, with 15 bases separating them. The germline CDR1 and CDR2 sequences are MNHNS and SASEGT. The CDR3 here is CASSEGTGGAYYGYTF. The CDR3 DNA is TGTGCCAGCAGTGAAGGAACCGGCGGTGCGTACTATGGCTACACCTTC.